This TCR beta chain was sequenced in a study of shared clonotypes between healthy human individuals. TCRdb's table, derived via immunoSEQ multiplex PCR, lists solely in-frame clones and lacks some. The table has around 940,000 clones, approximately 80% seen once. Investigators divided CD4+ cells into CD45RA+ naive and CD45RA-negative memory subsets. The study, taken as a whole, reports: Generally, naive subsets (rather than memory subsets) showed larger estimated richness.

In the case of this clone: Its antigen remains unidentified.

The ends were cut back, 0 bases at V and 3 bases at J, with 5 bases in the middle. The CDR3 consists of 13 residues. Germline V lookup: CDR1 SGHTA, CDR2 FQGNSA. This chain joins TRBV7-2 and TRBJ1-2; the D is unclear. This TCR derives from a man between 18 and 35 years old in good health. The sample comprised memory CD4+ T cells sorted from blood. The subset is: CD45RA-negative fraction. CDR3 coding DNA: TGTGCCAGCAGCTTAGCGCGGGACTATGGCTACACCTTC. Amino acids: CASSLARDYGYTF.